These 18 T cell receptor beta chains originate from one sample sequenced in a study of blood T cell repertoires in COVID-19. Profiling relied on immunoSEQ multiplex PCR, and the TCRdb table lists in-frame clones only, not all of them. This table has over 150,000 clones, 80% to 85% appearing once. The sequencing sample was made of peripheral blood. The receptors stem from a woman aged 55-70 years with acute or convalescent COVID-19.

The chain recombines TRBV30 with TRBJ2-5; D is ambiguous. This CDR3 has 13 amino acids. Trimming cost V 0 bases and J 6 bases, with 11 bases left between them. Germline V lookup: CDR1 GTSNPN, CDR2 SVGIG (reference sequence). CDR3 amino acids: CAWSVRVVQTQYF. The DNA for the CDR3 is TGTGCCTGGAGTGTACGAGTGGTGCAGACCCAGTACTTC.

This chain joins TRBV3-1 (or the pseudogene TRBV3-2) and TRBJ2-7; TRBD2 aligns across 8 bases. CDR1 and CDR2 (germline): LGHDT, YNNKEL (reference sequence). The CDR3 is 16 amino acids. The J segment lost 0 bases and the V segment lost 0 bases, leaving 4 bases of the junction unmatched. The CDR3 nucleotides are TGTGCCAGCAGCCAAGACAGGCGGGGGGACTCCTACGAGCAGTACTTC. Its translation is CASSQDRRGDSYEQYF.

The chain recombines TRBV28 with TRBJ2-3; 13 nucleotides align to TRBD2. The CDR3 contains 21 residues. V lost 2 bases, J lost 0 bases, and 14 bases stayed unmatched. Germline V gives CDR1 MDHEN, CDR2 SYDVKM. The CDR3 nucleotides are TGTGCCAGCAGTTTAAGACGGCGAAAGACTAGCGGGGGGCCTAGCACAGATACGCAGTATTTT. The encoded protein is CASSLRRRKTSGGPSTDTQYF.

There are a few counts of this clone. The rearrangement uses TRBV9 and TRBJ1-3; the D gene is possibly TRBD1 (6 bases). From germline, CDR1 is SGDLS and CDR2 YYNGEE. V was clipped by 1 base and J by 4 bases, with 9 bases between them. The CDR3 has 14 residues. The CDR3 DNA follows: TGTGCCAGCAGCGTACAACAGGGAGGAAACACCATATATTTT. Its protein product is CASSVQQGGNTIYF.

The rearrangement uses TRBV6-5 and TRBJ1-2, with D perhaps TRBD1 (6 bases). The V end was cut by 4 bases, the J end by 8 bases, with 20 bases between. This CDR3 comprises 15 residues. The germline V gene has CDR1 MNHEY and CDR2 SVGAGI. DNA for the CDR3: TGTGCCAGCAGTTTTCGGGACATGCGCTATGAAGGCTACACCTTC. Its protein product is CASSFRDMRYEGYTF.

The chain recombines TRBV27 with TRBJ1-6, with D unresolved. The V gene's germline CDR1 is MNHEY and CDR2 SMNVEV (reference sequence). The V end was cut by 5 bases, the J end by 14 bases, with 16 bases between. The CDR3 is made up of 13 amino acids. Here the CDR3 reads CASSLFGAQTLHF. The DNA for the CDR3 is TGTGCCAGCAGTCTCTTCGGAGCTCAAACCCTCCACTTT.

The chain has TRBV28 and TRBJ2-6, with 8 bases matching TRBD1. Per germline, CDR1 MDHEN and CDR2 SYDVKM. Trimming at V came to 8 bases and at J to 1 base, leaving 13 bases not matched to a gene. The CDR3 is made up of 18 amino acids. In nucleotides, the CDR3 is TGTGCCAGCGAGGACAGGGATTACGTCTTTTCTGGGGCCAACGTCCTGACTTTC. Protein sequence: CASEDRDYVFSGANVLTF.

The gene calls are TRBV5-1 and TRBJ2-5, with TRBD2 matching over 10 bases. Germline V gene lookup returns CDR1 SGHRS and CDR2 YFSETQ. V gave up 3 bases and J gave up 2 bases; unmatched junction bases: 1. The CDR3 sequence is 14 residues long. CDR3 residues: CASSSLAGQETQYF. The CDR3 DNA sequence: TGCGCCAGCAGCTCACTAGCGGGGCAAGAGACCCAGTACTTC.

The V call is TRBV5-1, the J call TRBJ2-3, with TRBD1 matching 9 bases. The CDR3 length is 13 residues. Unmatched junction bases numbered 4, after V lost 6 bases and J lost 5 bases. Germline CDR1 is SGHRS and CDR2 is YFSETQ. CDR3 protein: CASTWTGEDTQYF. CDR3 nucleotides: TGCGCCAGCACTTGGACAGGGGAAGATACGCAGTATTTT.

The chain carries TRBV30 and TRBJ2-1; D gene uncertain. The CDR3 is 12 amino acids. The V gene's germline CDR1 is GTSNPN and CDR2 SVGIG (reference sequence). V lost 1 base, J lost 8 bases, and 9 bases lay in between. The CDR3 DNA is TGTGCCTGGAGTGCCTTCTCGGATGAGCAGTTCTTC. Residues: CAWSAFSDEQFF. Full variable domain (outside the CDR3, taken from reference TRBV30 and TRBJ2-1): SQTIHQWPATLVQPVGSPLSLECTVEGTSNPNLYWYRQAAGRGLQLLFYSVGIGQISSEVPQNLSASRPQDRQFILSSKKLLLSDSGFYLCAWSAFSDEQFFGPGTRLTVL.

In this sample, this clone turned up a few times. The chain has TRBV18 and TRBJ1-5; TRBD1 aligns across 11 bases. This CDR3 region has 18 residues. Per germline, CDR1 KGHSH and CDR2 LQKENI. Germline trimming cut 3 bases from V and 0 bases from J; bases unmatched to any gene: 7. CDR3 sequence: CASSPRDRGAGSNQPQHF. For the CDR3, the DNA is TGTGCCAGCTCACCTCGGGACAGGGGGGCGGGTAGCAATCAGCCCCAGCATTTT.

The V call is TRBV10-3, the J call TRBJ2-1; D possibly corresponds to TRBD2 (5 bases). Trimming left V 7 bases short and J 4 bases short, with 11 bases between. The CDR3 is made up of 13 amino acids. Germline assignment: CDR1 ENHRY and CDR2 SYGVKD. The CDR3 region is CAIKPSGYNEQFF. The DNA of the CDR3 is TGTGCCATCAAGCCGTCGGGGTACAATGAGCAGTTCTTC.

The J gene is TRBJ2-5, the V gene TRBV5-1, with D possibly being TRBD1 (6 bases). This CDR3 is 15 amino acids long. The V end lost 6 bases, the J end lost 7 bases, and 22 bases lay between the germline ends. Germline CDR1 SGHRS, CDR2 YFSETQ. The CDR3 nucleotides are TGCGCCAGCATACGTGAGCCAGGGGAGTATGTGACCCAGTACTTC. Residues: CASIREPGEYVTQYF.

J is TRBJ2-7 and V is TRBV5-8; 7 positions agree with TRBD1. Germline values: CDR1 SGHTS, CDR2 YDEGEE. This CDR3 has 15 amino acids. Losses at the gene ends were 1 base for V and 0 bases for J; bases not matched to a gene: 4. The CDR3 loop is CASSLMGQRSYEQYF. CDR3 in DNA: TGTGCCAGCAGCTTGATGGGACAGCGCTCCTACGAGCAGTACTTC.

This chain uses TRBV18 with TRBJ2-7; D may be TRBD1 (5 bases). The CDR3 runs 14 residues. Looked up from germline, CDR1 is KGHSH and CDR2 is LQKENI. V shed 8 bases and J shed 0 bases, with 14 bases lying between them. CDR3 region: CASRDRAISYEQYF. Here the CDR3 DNA reads TGTGCCAGCCGAGACAGAGCGATCTCCTACGAGCAGTACTTC.

The J gene is TRBJ1-1, the V gene TRBV14; D is unclear. V gave up 1 base and J gave up 4 bases, with 7 bases separating them. The CDR3 sequence is 13 residues long. Germline CDR1 is SGHDN and CDR2 is FVKESK. CDR3 amino acids: CASSQGRVTEAFF. CDR3 DNA: TGTGCCAGCAGCCAAGGGAGGGTCACTGAAGCTTTCTTT.

V gene TRBV24-1 combines with J gene TRBJ2-3; TRBD1 aligns across 8 bases. Losses at the gene ends were 4 bases for V and 3 bases for J; bases not matched to a gene: 5. The V gene's germline CDR1 is KGHDR and CDR2 SFDVKD. CDR3 size: 15 residues. Here the CDR3 DNA reads TGTGCCACCAGTGACCCCGGACAGGGAACAGATACGCAGTATTTT. The encoded protein is CATSDPGQGTDTQYF.

This chain links TRBV5-1 with TRBJ2-3; D might be TRBD1 (5 bases). There are 15 residues in the CDR3. The ends were cut back, 2 bases at V and 1 base at J, with 11 bases in the middle. Germline-derived CDR1 and CDR2 are SGHRS and YFSETQ. The CDR3 coding sequence is TGCGCCAGCAGCTTCAGGGATCCCCGCACAGATACGCAGTATTTT. Translated, it gives CASSFRDPRTDTQYF.